This note documents a single T cell receptor beta chain sequence. The table lists this clonotype with many counts. Its specific antigen is unknown. Base-call qualities are not available, and no considerably larger clone is one nucleotide away. The data belong to a study of neurological immune-mediated disorders (dated 2019 in TCRdb). For the study in its entirety: Among the approximately 34 multiple sclerosis patients, about 31 had relapsing-remitting MS and 3 had secondary progressive MS. Of the 60 to 70 subjects in the cohort, about 15 were HAM/TSP patients, roughly 34 were multiple sclerosis patients, and around 20 were healthy controls. Peripheral blood TCR-beta repertoires from HTLV-I-associated myelopathy (HAM/TSP) patients, multiple sclerosis patients and healthy controls were compared by UMI-based sequencing. The approximately 100 TCR-beta libraries included longitudinal samples, technical triplicates and paired sorted CD4+ and CD8+ T-cell subsets alongside PBMC samples.

Results the study describes overall, beyond this receptor: TCR clonal expansion was highest in HAM/TSP patients and lowest in MS patients, with MS patients falling below even healthy controls. Across subjects, expanded clones never shared an identical CDR3 amino acid sequence, which suggests that the TCR-beta repertoires in every group were private. The MS cluster was not associated with any clinical or MRI features, and the authors stated that larger cohorts are needed. Phylogenetic analysis grouped repertoires from 18 of 34 MS patients into a cluster of related CDR3 sequences, suggesting a possible repertoire-level signature.

Libraries from unsorted PBMCs were made from 2 million PBMCs kept in RNAlater at -80 degrees C until RNA extraction. Multiple sclerosis patients were enrolled in a US clinical protocol under which disease progression was evaluated by magnetic resonance imaging. PBMCs were separated from peripheral blood using Ficoll-Hypaque density gradient centrifugation and then cryopreserved in liquid nitrogen. Trimming takes 5 bases off V and 3 bases off J; junction bases not matched to a gene: 9. CDR1 and CDR2 are read off the germline V gene as SGHVS and FNYEAQ. The CDR3 measures 16 amino acids from cysteine to phenylalanine. The retained sequence is limited to the CDR3, 48 bases, with the frame set at the first base. cDNA was synthesized by template-switch 5'RACE using a primer carrying a 10-nucleotide random unique molecular identifier by which each TCR transcript was tagged. Every sequencing run yielded over 190 million TCR-beta sequences covering 15-18 subjects. Total RNA was extracted with the RNeasy kit. Using the KAPA Real-time Library Amplification kit, TCR-beta VDJ regions were amplified with primers for the TCR constant region and the 5'RACE anchor. A first PCR added sample indexes and Illumina adaptors, after which a second PCR increased the library yield. After Ampure bead purification, the TCR product of roughly 650 bp was size-selected on a 2% E-gel SizeSelection system. Before pooling, library quality was assessed on a Bioanalyzer, concentration was determined with Qubit, and library quantification was performed with the Kapa Library Quantification kit. An Illumina HiSeq 2500 sequenced the libraries paired-end 2 x 150 bp. To increase sequence diversity, roughly 24-30% phiX was spiked into each library pool. Concerning the study's data processing: The UMI-based MiGEC pipeline processed quality-filtered reads and removed over 75% of raw TCR sequences during error correction. VDJ genes were aligned to IMGT germline references, and clonotypes were defined by unique CDR3 amino acid sequence plus V-J genes. Clonal expansion, Shannon diversity and CDR3 relatedness (CalcPairwiseDistances, ClusterSamples) were evaluated with VDJtools, and phylogenetic trees were built with CLCbio workbench. Using coefficient-of-variation modelling across technical triplicates, the study counted a clone as expanded if it had at least 8 unique UMIs. Through fastp at Q25 and MiXCR, TCRdb rebuilt clones from the public reads, retaining in-frame beta chains. Each entry merges the rows of one CDR3 protein and shows their most common DNA and genes. The V and J calls here are based on TCRdb, not the publication. This sample lists 100,000 to 150,000 distinct CDR3 sequences; about 3.2% were detected once. The top ten constitute 1% to 1.5% of the sample.

The V and J segments used are TRBV7-6 and TRBJ2-2; 7 middle bases align to TRBD2. The source is a woman between 25 and 40 years old with multiple sclerosis. Sequences were obtained from PBMCs. This receptor has the CDR3 CASSMIAGYDTGELFF. Here is the DNA: TGTGCCAGCAGCATGATAGCGGGTTACGACACCGGGGAGCTGTTTTTT.